This is a list of T cell receptor beta chains from one sample in a study of cytomegalovirus exposure and HLA in healthy donors. Only in-frame clones appear in the TCRdb table, and some are missing; sequencing was by immunoSEQ multiplex PCR. The sample carries about 130,000 clones, almost 80% recorded once. The sequenced sample was PBMCs. These receptors were taken from a female donor in good health and CMV-seronegative. Each CDR3 is given with its conserved first and last residue. The order of the fields is clone size, V gene, D gene, J gene, CDR3 DNA, CDR3 protein. The D gene is left open where the match is weak. Clone size is given for some rows only: seen once, a few or many times, or a class if the clone is expanded.

>NA|TRBV14|TRBD2|TRBJ2-3
TGTGCCAGCAACGTGAGGAGGACTAGCGGGACAGATACGCAGTATTTT
CASNVRRTSGTDTQYF
>NA|TRBV18|TRBD1|TRBJ2-7
TGTGCCAGCTCACCGAGGGCCGGGACAGGGTTAAGGGGTCTGTTCTACGAGCAGTACTTC
CASSPRAGTGLRGLFYEQYF
>NA|TRBV18|NA|TRBJ2-7
TGTGCCAGCTCACAGGGTGCAGGGGACTCCTACGAGCAGTACTTC
CASSQGAGDSYEQYF
>NA|TRBV28|NA|TRBJ2-1
TGTGCCAGCAGGGGGCGAAACCTTCGGAGCTCCTACAATGAGCAGTTCTTC
CASRGRNLRSSYNEQFF
>NA|TRBV27|TRBD2|TRBJ2-7
TGTGCCAGCAGTTTTATAGCGGGAGGAACCTACGAGCAGTACTTC
CASSFIAGGTYEQYF
>few|TRBV5-6|TRBD2|TRBJ2-5
TGTGCCAGCAGCTTAGAGCGGGAGGTCCAAGAGACCCAGTACTTC
CASSLEREVQETQYF
>once|TRBV18|NA|TRBJ2-1
TGTGCCAGCTCACCAATCAGCTACAATGAGCAGTTCTTC
CASSPISYNEQFF
>once|TRBV28|NA|TRBJ2-7
TGTGCCAGCAGTTTATGGAAGGACAACACCTACGAGCAGTACTTC
CASSLWKDNTYEQYF
>few|TRBV27|NA|TRBJ1-2
TGTGCCAGCAGTTTTGGACAGTACTATGGCTACACCTTC
CASSFGQYYGYTF
>once|TRBV16|NA|TRBJ1-2
TGTGCCAGCAGCCCCTCCTTTGAGGGCCATGGCTACACCTTC
CASSPSFEGHGYTF
>NA|TRBV28|TRBD2|TRBJ2-7
TGTGCCAGCAGTCCGGGACTAGCGGATTCCTACGAGCAGTACTTC
CASSPGLADSYEQYF
>NA|TRBV7-2|NA|TRBJ2-7
TGTGCCAGCAGCTTTGGACAGAGCGAGCAGTACTTC
CASSFGQSEQYF
>NA|TRBV4-3|TRBD2|TRBJ2-3
TGCGCCAGCAGCCAAGATTTAATGACTAGCCTCTTTGGTGATACGCAGTATTTT
CASSQDLMTSLFGDTQYF
>NA|TRBV7-8|TRBD2|TRBJ2-1
TGTGCCAGCAGCTTAAGACTAGCGGGTAATGAGCAGTTCTTC
CASSLRLAGNEQFF
>NA|TRBV7-9|NA|TRBJ2-2
TGTGCCAGCAGCCTGGAGGCGTTGTCCGGGGAGCTGTTTTTT
CASSLEALSGELFF
>NA|TRBV4-3|NA|TRBJ1-2
TGCGCCAGCAGCTTAGGACAGCTAAACTATGGCTACACCTTC
CASSLGQLNYGYTF
>once|TRBV5-4|TRBD2|TRBJ2-7
TGTGCCACCAAAGCGAGACTAGCGGGTGCTTCCTACGAGCAGTACTTC
CATKARLAGASYEQYF
>NA|TRBV28|NA|TRBJ1-1
TGTGCCAGCAGTCTCAGGATGGGTATGAACACTGAAGCTTTCTTT
CASSLRMGMNTEAFF